The entry below gives a single T cell receptor beta chain sequence along with its context. Its antigen is unknown. The sampling schedule covered blood at baseline, cycle 4 day 1, and cycle 7 day 1. The source of the sample is a study of OX40 agonist ivuxolimab in advanced cancers. About the research overall: Of mixed ages from about 20 to 85 and averaging roughly 60 years, the group was roughly 85% male.

This CDR3 has 16 residues. Germline V gene sequence: CDR1 SGHKS, CDR2 YYEKEE (reference sequence). With 1 base removed from V and 5 bases from J, the gap between germline ends came to 18 bases. Study-wide points: Still undetermined is the antigen specificity of the expanded peripheral T cells. At 0.1 to 3.0 mg/kg and by week 6, CD4+ and CD8+ T cells in the blood had expanded clonally.

Profiled with immunoSEQ multiplex PCR; TCRdb holds only in-frame clones, not every one. The sample contains about 16,000 clones, about four fifths of which appear only once. The chain uses TRBV5-5 and TRBJ2-5; no clear D. The origin of this receptor is an adult with an advanced solid tumor such as melanoma, head and neck, liver or kidney cancer. The source material was CD4+ or CD8+ T cells sorted from blood, sampled in a trial of the OX40 agonist ivuxolimab. This CDR3 reads CASSLWGEGPQETQYF. The CDR3 bases are TGTGCCAGCAGCTTGTGGGGTGAAGGTCCACAGGAGACCCAGTACTTC.